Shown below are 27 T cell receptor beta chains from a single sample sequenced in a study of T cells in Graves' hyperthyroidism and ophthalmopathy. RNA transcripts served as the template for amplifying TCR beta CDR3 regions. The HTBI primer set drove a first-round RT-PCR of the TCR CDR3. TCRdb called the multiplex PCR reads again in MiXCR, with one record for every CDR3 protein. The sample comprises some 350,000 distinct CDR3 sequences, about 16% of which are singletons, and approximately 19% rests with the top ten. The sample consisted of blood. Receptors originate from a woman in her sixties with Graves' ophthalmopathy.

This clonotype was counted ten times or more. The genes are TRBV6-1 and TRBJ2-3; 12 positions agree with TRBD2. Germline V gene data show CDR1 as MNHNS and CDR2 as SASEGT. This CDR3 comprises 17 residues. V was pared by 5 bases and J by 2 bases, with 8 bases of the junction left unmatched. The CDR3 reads CASSPRTSGINTDTQYF. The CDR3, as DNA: TGTGCCAGCAGTCCAAGGACTAGCGGGATTAACACAGATACGCAGTATTTT.

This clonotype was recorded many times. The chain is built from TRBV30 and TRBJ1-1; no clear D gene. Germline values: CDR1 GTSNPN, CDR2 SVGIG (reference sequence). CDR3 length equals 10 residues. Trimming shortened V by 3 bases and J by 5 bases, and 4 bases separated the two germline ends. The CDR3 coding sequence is TGTGCCTGGAGCTCGACTGAAGCTTTCTTT. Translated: CAWSSTEAFF.

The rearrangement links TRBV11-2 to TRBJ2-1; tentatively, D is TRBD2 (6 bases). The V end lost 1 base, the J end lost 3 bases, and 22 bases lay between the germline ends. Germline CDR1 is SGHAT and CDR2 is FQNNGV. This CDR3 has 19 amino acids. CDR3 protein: CASSLAGELWEILYNEQFF. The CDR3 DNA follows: TGTGCCAGCAGCTTAGCGGGGGAGTTATGGGAGATTCTCTACAATGAGCAGTTCTTC.

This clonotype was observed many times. CDR3 protein: CASSDGQGRKYGYTF. The CDR3 DNA sequence: TGTGCCAGCAGCGACGGACAGGGTCGAAAGTATGGCTACACCTTC. The chain combines TRBV11-2 with TRBJ1-2; TRBD1 matches 8 bases. The CDR3 spans 15 residues. Germline V gene lookup returns CDR1 SGHAT and CDR2 FQNNGV. V shed 5 bases, J shed 5 bases, and the junction held 10 bases outside the gene matches.

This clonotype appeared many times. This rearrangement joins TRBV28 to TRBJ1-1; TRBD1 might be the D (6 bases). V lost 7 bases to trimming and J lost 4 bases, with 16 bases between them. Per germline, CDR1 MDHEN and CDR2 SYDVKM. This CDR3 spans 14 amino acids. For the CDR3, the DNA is TGTGCCAGCACGCTAACAGGGATCGGCACTGAAGCTTTCTTT. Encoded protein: CASTLTGIGTEAFF.

CDR3 nucleotide sequence: TGCAGTGCTAGTAGGGCAACCTACGAGCAGTACTTC. As protein: CSASRATYEQYF. The chain is built from TRBV20-1 and TRBJ2-7; D is unresolved. CDR1 DFQATT and CDR2 SNEGSKA come from the germline V gene (reference sequence). V was shortened by 3 bases and J by 2 bases, with 8 bases between the two germline ends. The CDR3 covers 12 residues.

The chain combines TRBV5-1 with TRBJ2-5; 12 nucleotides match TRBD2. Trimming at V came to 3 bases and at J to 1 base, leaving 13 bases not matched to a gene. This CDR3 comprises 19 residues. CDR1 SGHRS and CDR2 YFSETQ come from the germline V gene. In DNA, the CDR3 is TGCGCCAGCAGCTCCGGGGCCCCACTAGCGGGAGGTCCCCAAGAGACCCAGTACTTC. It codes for CASSSGAPLAGGPQETQYF.

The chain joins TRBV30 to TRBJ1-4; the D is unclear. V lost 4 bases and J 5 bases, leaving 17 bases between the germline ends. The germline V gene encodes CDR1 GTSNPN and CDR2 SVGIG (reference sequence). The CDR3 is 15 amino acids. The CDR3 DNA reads TGTGCCTGGAAGGCACCGGGAGCTGGGAATGAAAAACTGTTTTTT. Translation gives CAWKAPGAGNEKLFF.

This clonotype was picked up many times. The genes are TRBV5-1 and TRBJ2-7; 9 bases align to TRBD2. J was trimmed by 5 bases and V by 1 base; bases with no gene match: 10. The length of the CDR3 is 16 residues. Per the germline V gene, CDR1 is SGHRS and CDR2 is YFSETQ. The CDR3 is CASSLISGSNSNEQYF. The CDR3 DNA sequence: TGCGCCAGCAGCTTGATTAGCGGGAGTAATAGCAACGAGCAGTACTTC.

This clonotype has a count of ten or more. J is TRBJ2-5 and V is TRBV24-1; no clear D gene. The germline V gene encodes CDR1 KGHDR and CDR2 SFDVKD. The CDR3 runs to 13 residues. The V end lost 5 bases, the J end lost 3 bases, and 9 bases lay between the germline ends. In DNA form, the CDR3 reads TGTGCCACCAGTGCAACGGAGAAAGAGACCCAGTACTTC. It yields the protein CATSATEKETQYF.

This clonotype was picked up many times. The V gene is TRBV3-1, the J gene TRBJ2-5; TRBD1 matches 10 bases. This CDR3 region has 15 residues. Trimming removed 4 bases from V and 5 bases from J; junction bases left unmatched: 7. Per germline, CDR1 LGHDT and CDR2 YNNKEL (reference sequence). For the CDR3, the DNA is TGTGCCAGCAGCCCCGGGGACAGGGGAAGGGAGACCCAGTACTTC. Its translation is CASSPGDRGRETQYF.

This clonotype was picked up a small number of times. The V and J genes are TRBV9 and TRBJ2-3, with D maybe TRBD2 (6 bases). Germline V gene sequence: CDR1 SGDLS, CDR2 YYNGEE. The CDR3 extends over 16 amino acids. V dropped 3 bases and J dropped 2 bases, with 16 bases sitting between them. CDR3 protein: CASSAGLSINTDTQYF. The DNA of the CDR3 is TGTGCCAGCAGCGCGGGACTCTCTATTAACACAGATACGCAGTATTTT.

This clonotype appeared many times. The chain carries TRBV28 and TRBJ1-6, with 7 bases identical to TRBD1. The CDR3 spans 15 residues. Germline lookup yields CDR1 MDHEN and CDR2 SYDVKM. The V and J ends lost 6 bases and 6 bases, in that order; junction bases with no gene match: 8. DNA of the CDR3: TGTGCCAGCAGACCCGGGACAGAGGGTAATTCACCCCTCCACTTT. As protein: CASRPGTEGNSPLHF.

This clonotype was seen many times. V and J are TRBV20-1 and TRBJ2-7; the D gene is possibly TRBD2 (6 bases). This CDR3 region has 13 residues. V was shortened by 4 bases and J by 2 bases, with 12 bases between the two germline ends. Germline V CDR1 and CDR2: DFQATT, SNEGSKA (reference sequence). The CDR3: CSATGTETYEQYF. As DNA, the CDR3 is TGCAGTGCTACCGGGACTGAGACCTACGAGCAGTACTTC.

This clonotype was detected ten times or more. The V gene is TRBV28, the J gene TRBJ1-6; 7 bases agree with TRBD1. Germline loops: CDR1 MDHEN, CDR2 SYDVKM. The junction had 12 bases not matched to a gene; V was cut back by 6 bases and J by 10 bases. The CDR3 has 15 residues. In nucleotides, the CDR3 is TGTGCCAGCAGACGAACAGGGGCGGTGAACTCACCCCTCCACTTT. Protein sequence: CASRRTGAVNSPLHF.

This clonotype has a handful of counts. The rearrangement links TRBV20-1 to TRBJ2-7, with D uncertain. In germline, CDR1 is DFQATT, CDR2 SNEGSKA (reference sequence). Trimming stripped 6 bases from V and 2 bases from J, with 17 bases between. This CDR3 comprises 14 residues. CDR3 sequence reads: CSARVGRYPYEQYF. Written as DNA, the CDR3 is TGCAGTGCCCGAGTGGGTCGCTACCCCTACGAGCAGTACTTC.

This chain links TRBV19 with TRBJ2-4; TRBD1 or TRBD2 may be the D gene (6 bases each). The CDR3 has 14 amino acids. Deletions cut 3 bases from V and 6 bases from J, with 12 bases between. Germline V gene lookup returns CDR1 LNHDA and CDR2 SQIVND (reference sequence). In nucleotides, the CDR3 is TGTGCCAGTAGTATGACAGGAGGGGGAAACATTCAGTACTTC. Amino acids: CASSMTGGGNIQYF.

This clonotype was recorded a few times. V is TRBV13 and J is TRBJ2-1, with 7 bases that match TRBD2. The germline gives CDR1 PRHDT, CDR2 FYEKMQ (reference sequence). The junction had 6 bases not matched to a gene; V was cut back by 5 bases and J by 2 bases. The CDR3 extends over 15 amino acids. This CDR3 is CASSAPSGTYNEQFF. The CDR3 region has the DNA TGTGCCAGCAGCGCACCTAGCGGTACCTACAATGAGCAGTTCTTC. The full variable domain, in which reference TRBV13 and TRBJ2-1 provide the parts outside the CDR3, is AAGVIQSPRHLIKEKRETATLKCYPIPRHDTVYWYQQGPGQDPQFLISFYEKMQSDKGSIPDRFSAQQFSDYHSELNMSSLELGDSALYFCASSAPSGTYNEQFFGPGTRLTVL.

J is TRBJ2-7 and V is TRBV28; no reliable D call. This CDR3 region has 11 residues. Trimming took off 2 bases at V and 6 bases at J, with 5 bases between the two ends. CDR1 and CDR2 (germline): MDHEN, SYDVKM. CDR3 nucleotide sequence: TGTGCCAGCAGTTTAAGGGTCGAGCAGTACTTC. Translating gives CASSLRVEQYF.

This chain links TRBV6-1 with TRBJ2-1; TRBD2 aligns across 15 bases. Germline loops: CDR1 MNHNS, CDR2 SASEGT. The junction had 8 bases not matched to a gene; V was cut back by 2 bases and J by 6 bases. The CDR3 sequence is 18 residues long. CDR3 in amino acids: CASSERTSGRGFGNEQFF. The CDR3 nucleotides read TGTGCCAGCAGTGAAAGGACTAGCGGGAGGGGATTCGGCAATGAGCAGTTCTTC.

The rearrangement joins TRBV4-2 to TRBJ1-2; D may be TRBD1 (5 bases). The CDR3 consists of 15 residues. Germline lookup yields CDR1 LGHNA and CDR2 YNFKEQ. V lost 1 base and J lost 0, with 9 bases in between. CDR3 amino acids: CASSQVGETNYGYTF. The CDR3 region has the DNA TGTGCCAGCAGCCAAGTGGGGGAAACTAACTATGGCTACACCTTC.

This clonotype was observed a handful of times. The CDR3 region is CASSSSRSGAGYGYTF. In DNA form, the CDR3 reads TGTGCCAGCAGTTCCTCCAGATCCGGGGCCGGCTATGGCTACACCTTC. The chain combines TRBV6-2 or TRBV6-3 with TRBJ1-2; weak D call: TRBD1 (5 bases). CDR1 MNHEY and CDR2 SVGEGT come from the germline V gene. V was clipped by 4 bases and J by 4 bases, with 19 bases between them. This CDR3 is built from 16 residues.

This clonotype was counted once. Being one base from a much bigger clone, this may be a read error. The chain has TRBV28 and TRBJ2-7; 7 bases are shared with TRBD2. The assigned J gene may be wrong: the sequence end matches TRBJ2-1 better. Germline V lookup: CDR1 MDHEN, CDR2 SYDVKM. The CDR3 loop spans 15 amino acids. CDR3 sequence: CASGGETSTLYEQFF. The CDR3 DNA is TGTGCCAGCGGGGGGGAGACTAGCACTCTCTACGAGCAGTTCTTC.

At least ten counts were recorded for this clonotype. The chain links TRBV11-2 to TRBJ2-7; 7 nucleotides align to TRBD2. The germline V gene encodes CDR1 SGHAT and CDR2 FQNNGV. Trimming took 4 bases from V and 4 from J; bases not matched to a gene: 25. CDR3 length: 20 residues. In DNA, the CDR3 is TGTGCCAGCAGCTCCAACGGTGCGGGGGTTGGTAATAGCCGGGATTACGAGCAGTACTTC. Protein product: CASSSNGAGVGNSRDYEQYF.

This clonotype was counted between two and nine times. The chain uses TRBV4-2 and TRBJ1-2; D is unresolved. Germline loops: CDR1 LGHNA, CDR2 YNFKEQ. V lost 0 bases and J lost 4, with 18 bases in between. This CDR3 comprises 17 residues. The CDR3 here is CASSQDRTNLGGYGYTF. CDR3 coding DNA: TGTGCCAGCAGCCAAGATCGGACCAACCTCGGCGGCTATGGCTACACCTTC.

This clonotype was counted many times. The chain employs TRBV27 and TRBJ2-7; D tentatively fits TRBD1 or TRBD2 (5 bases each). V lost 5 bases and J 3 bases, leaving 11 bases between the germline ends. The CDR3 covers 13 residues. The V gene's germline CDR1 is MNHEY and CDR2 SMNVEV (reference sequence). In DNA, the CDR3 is TGTGCCAGCAGTCCGGGACGGATCTACGAGCAGTACTTC. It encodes CASSPGRIYEQYF.

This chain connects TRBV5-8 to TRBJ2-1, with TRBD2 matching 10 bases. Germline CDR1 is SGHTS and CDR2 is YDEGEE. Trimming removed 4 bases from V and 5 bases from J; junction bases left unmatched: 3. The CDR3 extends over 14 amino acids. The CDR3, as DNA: TGTGCCAGCAGCACTAGCGGGGCACACAATGAGCAGTTCTTC. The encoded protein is CASSTSGAHNEQFF. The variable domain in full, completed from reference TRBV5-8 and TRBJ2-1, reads EAGVTQSPTHLIKTRGQQATLRCSPISGHTSVYWYQQALGLGLQFLLWYDEGEERNRGNFPPRFSGRQFPNYSSELNVNALELEDSALYLCASSTSGAHNEQFFGPGTRLTVL.